This TCR beta chain was sequenced during a study of cytomegalovirus exposure and HLA in healthy donors. Study observations and caveats: The study listed 150 to 200 cytomegalovirus-associated TCR beta chains. Researchers reported that three CMV-associated chains were confirmed in vitro as CMV antigen-specific. After further analysis at a later stage, around 17,000 TCR beta sequences were associated with HLA alleles at 0.05 false discovery rate.

Those who donated were healthy bone marrow donors. Deletions cut 0 bases from V and 1 base from J, with 9 bases between. The germline V gene has CDR1 SEHNR and CDR2 FQNEAQ (reference sequence). The CDR3 spans 15 residues. A note on this clone: Its antigen is not identified.

The PCR employed 60 Vbeta primers together with 13 Jbeta primers. Measured with immunoSEQ multiplex PCR; TCRdb has only the in-frame clones, and not every one. This sample has roughly 120,000 clones; approximately 71% occur once, and the top ten carry around 8.1%. The V and J genes are TRBV7-9 and TRBJ1-1; D is undetermined. The sample comprised PBMCs. The clonotype originates from a man between 35 and 55 years old in good health and CMV-seronegative. The CDR3: CASSLAAGGNTEAFF. CDR3 nucleotides: TGTGCCAGCAGCTTAGCGGCAGGAGGGAACACTGAAGCTTTCTTT. The variable domain in full, with the rest retrieved from reference TRBV7-9 and TRBJ1-1, is DTGVSQNPRHKITKRGQNVTFRCDPISEHNRLYWYRQTLGQGPEFLTYFQNEAQLEKSRLLSDRFSAERPKGSFSTLEIQRTEQGDSAMYLCASSLAAGGNTEAFFGQGTRLTVV.